This TCR beta chain was observed in a study of cytomegalovirus exposure and HLA in healthy donors (dated by TCRdb to between 2016 and 2019). Background for the entire study: An earlier analysis of some 550 of the donors reported 276 Gb of sequence data and 117 million unique TCR beta sequences from 150 million to 200 million T cells. Approximately 300 gigabases of sequencing data and 75 million to 85 million unique TCR sequences made up an early release that covered some 640 HLA-typed donors. The genetic ancestry cluster associated with self-reported Caucasian donors included 81% of the roughly 400 genotyped donors. The study aimed to test whether signatures of past pathogen exposure could be identified by cataloging public T cell receptors. Using immunosequencing, the study profiled T cell repertoires from 666 subjects and related those repertoires to cytomegalovirus serostatus. In addition to the first cohort of around 670 subjects, a separate validation cohort of approximately 120 different subjects was used. To predict cytomegalovirus infection status, the study brought together high-throughput TCR immunosequencing, statistical association of individual TCRs with disease status, and machine learning. A later analysis re-analyzed previously published TCR beta repertoires from 660 or so donors and added high-resolution HLA genotyping to study TCR occurrence patterns. Rather than using new phenotypic data, the later analysis identified candidate immune exposures from TCR beta sequences and from how often those sequences occurred across donors. To decide whether each TCR beta V gene segment behaved as functional or pseudogenic, an earlier analysis of some 540 of the donors relied on high-throughput TCR beta sequencing. Donor age, sex, ethnicity and CMV serostatus were compiled alongside the repertoire data. In a later genetic analysis, genome-wide SNP genotypes for about 65% of the roughly 670 donors were used, and that subset was treated as a discovery cohort. All discovery cohort repertoires had been generated using a single sequencing platform. Class I and class II HLA loci were covered by the typing at four-digit resolution. Typing coverage differed by locus: A, B, C, DRB1 and DQB1 were typed in roughly 620-640 donors, DQA1 in approximately 520, DPA1 in around 600, and DPB1 in 400 to 490. Because of strong linkage in the cohort, a handful of DR-DQ haplotypes were treated as single units for association and clustering. Across some 400 genotyped donors of the cohort, an average of approximately 240,000 unique TCR beta nucleotide sequences per donor were sequenced, and roughly 20% of those sequences were non-productive. What the work shows at the level of the full study, not this receptor alone: A later genetic analysis reported fewer N-insertions in productive TCRs among donors in an Asian-associated ancestry cluster than the approximately 670-donor mean. A few of the identified cytomegalovirus-associated TCR beta chains were confirmed in vitro to be specific for cytomegalovirus antigens. In an earlier analysis of under 600 of the donors, most TCR beta V segments were observed in productive rearrangements about 87% or about 30% of the time, broadly matching IMGT annotations. In a later analysis, the rate of TCR association differed among HLA loci, with DRB1 alleles having the most associated TCRs and HLA-C alleles having the fewest. The authors suggested that the approach could potentially be extended to other disease states and immunological phenotypes. Because HLA typing was missing for some donors at each locus, association tests included only the typed subset. Compared with equally common non-associated chains, HLA-associated TCR beta chains in a later analysis were more clonally expanded and had lower generation probabilities. Correlated functional status among segregating V segments might be attributable to linkage disequilibrium, but an unknown experimental factor could not be ruled out. The study listed 150 to 200 TCR beta chains as associated with cytomegalovirus. A group of highly shared sequence variants was considered likely to be a technical artifact of the sequencing pipeline. In a later analysis, most CMV-associated TCR beta chains were found to appear HLA-restricted, with HLA associations seemingly driven largely by CMV exposure. V-gene and J-gene trimming of TCR beta chains was associated with a missense DCLRE1C variant in a later genetic analysis, and the association was replicated in an independent cohort. A further reported finding was that TCR beta sequences accurately predicted the HLA-A and HLA-B alleles for most subjects in the first cohort. Sequencing depth was assumed to be roughly uniform across donors in the presence/absence analyses, though that assumption may not hold. The classifier was reported to diagnose cytomegalovirus status with high specificity and sensitivity in both the original cohort and the validation cohort. According to a later analysis, parvovirus B19, influenza, CMV and Epstein-Barr virus appeared linked to several top co-occurrence clusters. The 87-base-pair reads could not distinguish some IMGT-functional V segments, including TRBV6-2 and TRBV6-3, so those segments were excluded. Assigning TCR associations to individual alleles was difficult when HLA alleles, especially DR and DQ, strongly co-occurred. For the cohort, immune exposure information was limited to CMV serostatus. The cohort was sequenced for TCR beta chains only, and without alpha or paired-chain data the features that could be detected were limited. Because counts were too low, about 18 rarely observed V segments, including chromosome 9 orphons, were left out of the earlier analysis of 587 of the donors. Across donors, most TCR sequences were observed very rarely, whereas some public TCRs were present in many individuals. Specific HLA alleles were associated with more than 15,000 TCR beta sequences at a false discovery rate of 0.05 in a later analysis.

CDR1 SEHNR and CDR2 FQNEAQ are derived from the germline V gene (reference sequence). Taken from cysteine to phenylalanine, the CDR3 has 18 residues. Kept here is only the CDR3 DNA, which spans 54 bases and is read in frame from base 1. The junction shows trimming of 5 bases on V and 6 bases on J, and the gene matches do not reach 13 bases of it. The library was prepared using the immunoSEQ multiplex PCR assay. A mixture of 60 forward primers for TCR Vbeta segments and 13 reverse primers for TCR Jbeta segments was used in the multiplex PCR. A multiplex PCR assay on genomic DNA amplified the CDR3 region of rearranged TCR beta genes. On the Illumina HiSeq System, the amplified TCR beta libraries were sequenced as 87-base-pair reads. Per the authors' processing: A later analysis counted tens of millions of unique TCR beta chains across the 640 or so repertoires, and some 11 million of these chains were shared by at least two donors. Raw reads were error-corrected and collapsed into unique sequences with a nearest-neighbor algorithm that merged closely related sequences to remove PCR and sequencing errors. CDR3 sequences were aligned to IMGT reference sequences to assign V, D and J gene segments. For a sequence to be retained, a match of at least six nucleotides was required to both a V gene segment and a J gene segment. A rearrangement counted as productive if the CDR3 had no stop codons and remained in frame with V and J, and every other rearrangement counted as non-productive. Following IMGT convention, CDR3 was defined as the stretch from the second conserved V-encoded cysteine up to the conserved J-encoded phenylalanine. The earlier analysis of a few hundred of the donors excluded any sequence lacking an unambiguous match to a single V gene segment. An earlier analysis of several hundred of the donors called V segments functional above 56.7% productive rearrangements and segregating when the between-donor standard deviation exceeded 5%. A statistical classification framework was built for diagnosing cytomegalovirus status from the catalog of TCR beta chain sequences. V and J gene assignment, in a later analysis, came from comparing TCR nucleotide sequences with IMGT/GENE-DB human TR gene sequences. The TCRdist pipeline was used in a later analysis to assign CDR3 sequences and most-parsimonious VDJ recombination scenarios. In a later analysis, every TCR beta chain was defined by the combination of its CDR3 amino acid sequence and its V-gene family, and reads without a unique V-gene family were dropped. In a later analysis, several hundred highly shared, low-generation-probability nucleotide sequences were removed to address suspected cross-contamination and a sequencing artifact. For each public chain, a later analysis derived a clonal expansion index from normalized ranks of inferred template counts within each repertoire. Generation probabilities in a later analysis came from a VDJ recombination model fitted to out-of-frame rearrangements, and those results were checked against IGoR. Hypergeometric tests were used in a later analysis to score TCR-TCR, TCR-HLA and TCR-CMV co-occurrence, with a repertoire-size bias correction applied to the TCR pairs. A later analysis estimated false discovery rates by permuting HLA or CMV assignments 20 times. A later analysis grouped co-occurring TCRs with DBSCAN, adding TCRdist sequence similarity when clustering within HLA-allele-positive subsets. Repertoires with fewer than 30,000 or more than 120,000 public chains were left out of co-occurrence clustering, as were five repertoires with anomalous nucleotide sharing. TCRdb re-hosts the immuneACCESS table, in-frame sequences only. Its copies lack some clones; in the studies checked, an unresolved V gene accounts for under half of them, and the cause for the rest is not known. That table is the source of V, J and clone size, and D and trimming were worked out from the DNA. For this sample the table gives approximately 160,000 clones, of which 60% to 80% were detected only once. Around 2.5% of the sample rests with the top ten.

About this clone: Its antigen is not yet known. Per-base quality was not reported, and no clone a single base away is much larger than it.

The cohort was made up of roughly 670 healthy bone marrow donors. At the time of sampling, all cohort members were nominally healthy, though unrecorded immune exposures were likely present. The donor tested CMV seropositive, placing the donor among the approximately 310 seropositive members of the cohort. Each donor provided a peripheral blood sample, and peripheral blood mononuclear cells were used for TCR beta sequencing. Genomic DNA extraction from the blood cell samples was performed with the Qiagen DNeasy Blood Extraction Kit. Sequencing was performed on PBMCs. This receptor chain uses TRBV7-9 and TRBJ2-7; the junction holds 16 bases that match TRBD2. This TCR derives from a woman in her thirties or forties in good health and CMV-seropositive. The DNA sequence is given as TGTGCCAGCAGCCCACAGATCGGGACTAGCGGGGGGGCGGGCGAGCAGTACTTC. It codes for CASSPQIGTSGGAGEQYF. When the CDR3 is completed using the reference TRBV7-9 and TRBJ2-7 genes on either side, the full variable domain is DTGVSQNPRHKITKRGQNVTFRCDPISEHNRLYWYRQTLGQGPEFLTYFQNEAQLEKSRLLSDRFSAERPKGSFSTLEIQRTEQGDSAMYLCASSPQIGTSGGAGEQYFGPGTRLTVT.